These 10 T cell receptor beta chains were all obtained from the same sample, sequenced in a study of T-cell memory formation after mild COVID-19. TCRdb itself ran the 5' RACE reads through MiXCR, one entry per CDR3 protein. The sample carries hundreds of thousands of distinct CDR3 sequences, 18% recorded once. The specimen was PBMCs or a T cell subset sorted from them (not recorded which). Receptor source: a man younger than 35 who had mild COVID-19 (a few samples of this study predate the infection). Cell type and time point are not known.

This chain links TRBV28 with TRBJ2-7; 10 nucleotides match TRBD2. V shed 4 bases and J 7 bases; nucleotides not matched to a gene: 4. The germline V gene has CDR1 MDHEN and CDR2 SYDVKM. The CDR3 contains 13 residues. The CDR3 reads CASSSLAGAEQYF. In DNA, the CDR3 is TGTGCCAGCAGTTCTCTAGCGGGGGCGGAGCAGTACTTC.

The chain joins TRBV7-2 to TRBJ2-2; D gene unclear. The CDR3 is made up of 14 amino acids. V was cut by 5 bases and J by 3 bases, with 10 bases left in between. The V gene's germline CDR1 is SGHTA and CDR2 FQGNSA. The CDR3 DNA reads as TGTGCCAGCAGCGCGAGTCTGTACACCGGGGAGCTGTTTTTT. Translating gives CASSASLYTGELFF.

V and J are TRBV5-6 and TRBJ2-7; no firm D call. This CDR3 is 12 amino acids long. V gave up 3 bases and J gave up 3 bases, with 7 bases separating them. Germline-derived CDR1 and CDR2 are SGHDT and YYEEEE. CDR3 amino acids: CASSSLRYEQYF. The CDR3 DNA reads TGTGCCAGCAGCTCCCTGCGCTACGAGCAGTACTTC.

The chain joins TRBV6-4 to TRBJ2-1; 7 bases match TRBD2. J lost 8 bases, V lost 3 bases, and 10 bases had no gene match. CDR1 MRHNA and CDR2 SNTAGT come from the germline V gene. The CDR3 is made up of 15 amino acids. As DNA, the CDR3 is TGTGCCAGCAGTGAGGGACTATCGGGGGACGATGAGCAGTTCTTC. Residues: CASSEGLSGDDEQFF.

This clonotype was recorded a few times. The rearrangement joins TRBV5-1 to TRBJ2-1; TRBD1 matches 7 bases. The CDR3 loop spans 14 amino acids. V lost 4 bases, J lost 5 bases, and 6 bases stayed unmatched. CDR1 is SGHRS and CDR2 is YFSETQ in the germline V gene. CDR3 region: CASSGSQGNNEQFF. CDR3 in DNA: TGCGCCAGCAGCGGCTCACAGGGGAACAATGAGCAGTTCTTC.

This clonotype was seen a handful of times. V is TRBV7-8 and J is TRBJ1-1; D remains ambiguous. The V end was cut by 1 base, the J end by 0 bases, with 9 bases between. This CDR3 has 15 amino acids. Germline CDR1 reads SGHVS; CDR2 reads FQNEAQ. Here the CDR3 reads CASSLGPVLNTEAFF. For the CDR3, the DNA is TGTGCCAGCAGCTTAGGGCCTGTGTTGAACACTGAAGCTTTCTTT.

The rearrangement links TRBV7-8 to TRBJ2-3, with D perhaps TRBD2 (5 bases). Trimming took off 5 bases at V and 3 bases at J, with 18 bases between the two ends. Germline V gene sequence: CDR1 SGHVS, CDR2 FQNEAQ. The CDR3 is 16 residues long. The CDR3 DNA reads TGTGCCAGCAGCCCTAGAGGGCAACAAGGGACAGATACGCAGTATTTT. Amino acids: CASSPRGQQGTDTQYF.

In this sample, this clonotype turned up a few times. This chain joins TRBV7-2 and TRBJ2-2; D gene ambiguous. From germline, CDR1 is SGHTA and CDR2 FQGNSA. V lost 5 bases and J lost 7, with 11 bases in between. There are 13 residues in the CDR3. CDR3: CASSPWIGGELFF. The DNA of the CDR3 is TGTGCCAGCAGCCCATGGATTGGCGGGGAGCTGTTTTTT.

This clonotype was counted a few times. The genes are TRBV21-1 and TRBJ2-7; no check of the table's D call, TRBD1, against the DNA was made. TRBV21-1 is flagged as a pseudogene. This CDR3 comprises 14 residues. CDR3 DNA: TGTGCCAGCAGCTTCCGGACAGGGAACTACGAGCAGTACGTC. Translated, it gives CASSFRTGNYEQYV.

This clonotype was counted a single time. This chain connects TRBV12-3 or TRBV12-4 to TRBJ1-5; D unresolved. The V end was cut by 6 bases, the J end by 5 bases, with 14 bases between. The CDR3 has 14 residues. This CDR3 is CASRADGAYQPQHF. In DNA, the CDR3 is TGTGCCAGCAGGGCGGACGGAGCTTATCAGCCCCAGCATTTT.